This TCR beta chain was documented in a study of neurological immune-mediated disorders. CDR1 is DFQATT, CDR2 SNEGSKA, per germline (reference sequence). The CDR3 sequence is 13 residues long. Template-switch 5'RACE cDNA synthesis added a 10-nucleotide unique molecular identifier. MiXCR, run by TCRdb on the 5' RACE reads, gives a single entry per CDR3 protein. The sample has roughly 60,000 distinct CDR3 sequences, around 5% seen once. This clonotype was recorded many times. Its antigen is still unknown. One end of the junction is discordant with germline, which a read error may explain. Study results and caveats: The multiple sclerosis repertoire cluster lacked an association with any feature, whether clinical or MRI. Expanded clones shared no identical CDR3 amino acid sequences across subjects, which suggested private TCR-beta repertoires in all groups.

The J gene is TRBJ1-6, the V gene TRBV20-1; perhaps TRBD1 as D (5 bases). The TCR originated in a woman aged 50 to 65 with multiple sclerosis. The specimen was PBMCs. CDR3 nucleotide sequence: TGCAGTGCTAGACAGGGAAATAATTCACCCCTCAACTTT. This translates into CSARQGNNSPLNF.